This TCR beta chain was observed in a study of blood T cells in healthy people across ages. A J-beta primer mix and a sample-barcoded 5' primer were used in a second PCR of roughly 7 to 12 cycles. TCRdb re-called the 5' RACE reads with MiXCR, one entry per CDR3 protein. The repertoire holds about 780,000 distinct CDR3 sequences, with under 30% as singletons. On this clonotype itself: Antigen: not known.

Points from the study as a whole: Age brought a roughly linear fall in TCR beta diversity measured per million T cells.

These data also formed part of another study, on T cells of mothers and their children.

Source material: blood. The origin of this receptor is a boy between 10 and 17 years old in good health.

The CDR3 DNA is TGCGCCAGCGGCGAAGACAGGGGATATCGTTCACCCCTCCACTTT. Its protein product is CASGEDRGYRSPLHF. The rearrangement joins TRBV5-1 to TRBJ1-6, with 8 nucleotides matching TRBD1. The CDR3 extends over 15 amino acids. Losses at the gene ends were 7 bases for V and 9 bases for J; bases not matched to a gene: 12. The V gene's germline CDR1 is SGHRS and CDR2 YFSETQ.